The sample holds one count of the clone carrying this T cell receptor (beta chain). The entry originates in a study of response to subunit inactivated influenza vaccine. Germline CDR1 MNHEY, CDR2 SVGEGT. V lost 8 bases and J lost 2, with 9 bases in between. CDR3 size: 12 residues. MiXCR was run by TCRdb on the RT-PCR reads, yielding one entry per CDR3 protein. The sample contains just under 550,000 distinct CDR3 sequences, under 30% of which appear only once. This sample also appeared in a second study, on T cells expressing NK-cell markers. That study adds: In generating TCR beta cDNA, 5'RACE template switching with UMIs was used. Of the CD8+ T cells in about 6 donors, roughly 1.0-7.5% belonged to dominant NKG2C+ clonotypes. Where several donors were concerned, these clonotypes also led the CD3+CD56-NKG2C+ fraction. Specificity for HCMV among expanded NKG2C+ T cell clones was not established.

This receptor was identified in a man aged 45-65 years who received an inactivated influenza vaccine. The chain couples TRBV6-2 or TRBV6-3 to TRBJ1-2; D is unresolved. The sequenced sample was CD4+ T cells sorted from PBMCs, obtained 12 days after vaccination. CDR3 DNA sequence: TGTGCCAGCCGCCGGGTCAACTATGGCTACACCTTC. Translated: CASRRVNYGYTF.